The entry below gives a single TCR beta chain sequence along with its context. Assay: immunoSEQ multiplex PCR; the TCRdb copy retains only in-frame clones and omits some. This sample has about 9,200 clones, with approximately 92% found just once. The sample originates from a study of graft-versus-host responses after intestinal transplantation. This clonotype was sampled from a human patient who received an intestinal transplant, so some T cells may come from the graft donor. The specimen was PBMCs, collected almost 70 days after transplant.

Here the CDR3 reads CASSPSYNEQFF. Here the CDR3 DNA reads TGTGCCAGCAGTCCCTCCTACAATGAGCAGTTCTTC. V and J are TRBV6-5 and TRBJ2-1, with D uncertain. V gave up 5 bases and J gave up 0 bases, with 2 bases separating them. This CDR3 has 12 residues. From germline, CDR1 is MNHEY and CDR2 SVGAGI.